This T cell receptor (beta chain) was retrieved from a study of vaccination effects on CD4 cells after COVID-19. Germline V gene sequence: CDR1 KGHDR, CDR2 SFDVKD. The CDR3 runs 16 residues. V was cut by 4 bases and J by 4 bases, with 18 bases left in between. Details on this clone: The antigen is undetermined.

TCRdb keeps only in-frame clones here, not all; method: immunoSEQ multiplex PCR. The table has 57,000 or so clones, 55% to 85% seen once. The ViraFEST assay expanded antigen-specific CD4+ T cells with viral peptide pools before sequencing. Following a 10-day culture, CD4+ T cells were purified. Each participant received a vaccine that was either BNT162b2 or mRNA-1273, given as two doses. This clonotype was sampled from a human donor who received a COVID-19 vaccine. Sequenced here: CD4+ T cells from PBMCs cultured with HCoV-229E spike peptides, sampled after COVID-19 vaccination. The rearrangement links TRBV24-1 to TRBJ1-2, with unresolved D. The CDR3 nucleotides are TGTGCCACCAGTGACCGGAACCAGCACCCCAGCTATGGCTACACCTTC. Translated, it gives CATSDRNQHPSYGYTF.